This T cell receptor beta chain was found in a study of T cells expressing NK-cell markers. The overall study: Among the eight sequenced donors, seven tested HCMV-seropositive and one tested seronegative.

With regard to this clonotype: Its antigen remains unknown.

Study-level results: In four donors, dominant clonotypes made up about 25-60.1% of CD3+CD56-NKG2C+ cells.

The CDR3 is 15 amino acids. CDR1 SGHRS and CDR2 YFSETQ come from the germline V gene. The TCR beta cDNA came from 5'RACE template switching with UMIs. TCRdb re-called the 5' RACE reads; every CDR3 protein appears as one record, without DNA. The sample data list approximately 380,000 distinct CDR3 sequences. What was sequenced was blood T cells: a sorted CD56 or NKG2C T cell subset, CD4+ or CD8+ T cells, or bulk PBMC T cells (not recorded which). The chain has TRBV5-1 and TRBJ2-1; TCRdb designates TRBD1, a call that cannot be tested without DNA. The sequence was obtained from a man aged 18-75 years in good health. The CDR3 spells CASSLDRQVSNEQFF.